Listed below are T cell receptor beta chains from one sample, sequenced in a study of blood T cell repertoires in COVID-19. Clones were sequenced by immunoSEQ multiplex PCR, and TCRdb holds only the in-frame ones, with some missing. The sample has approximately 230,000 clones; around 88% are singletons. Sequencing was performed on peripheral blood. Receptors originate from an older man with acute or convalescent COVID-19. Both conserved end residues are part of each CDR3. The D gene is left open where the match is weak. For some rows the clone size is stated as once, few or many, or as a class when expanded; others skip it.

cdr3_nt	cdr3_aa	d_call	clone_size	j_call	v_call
TGTGCCAGTAGCACCCTCACAGGGAACGAGCAGTACTTC	CASSTLTGNEQYF	-	-	TRBJ2-7	TRBV19
TGTGCCAGCAGCTCCCTTTATAGCGGGGGGATAGATACGCAGTATTTT	CASSSLYSGGIDTQYF	TRBD2	once	TRBJ2-3	TRBV5-6
TGTGCCAGCAGCCCCGGGACAAACCTAAACATTCAGTACTTC	CASSPGTNLNIQYF	-	once	TRBJ2-4	TRBV2
TGTGCCAGCAGGGAGACAGGGTCCGGCGAGCAGTACTTC	CASRETGSGEQYF	TRBD1	few	TRBJ2-7	TRBV2
TGTGCCAGCAGTTCCCACAGCGGATTTAGCTCCTACGAGCAGTACTTC	CASSSHSGFSSYEQYF	-	-	TRBJ2-7	TRBV6-6
TGTGCCAGCAGCTCCAACCGAGGCTCTGGGGCCAACGTCCTGACTTTC	CASSSNRGSGANVLTF	-	-	TRBJ2-6	TRBV7-3
TGTGCCAGCAGTTCCCTGGGACAGGGTAATCAGCCCCAGCATTTT	CASSSLGQGNQPQHF	TRBD1	-	TRBJ1-5	TRBV27
TGTGCCAGCAGCTTCGCGGGACAGGGAAAGCAGTACTTC	CASSFAGQGKQYF	TRBD1	-	TRBJ2-7	TRBV7-2
TGTGCCAGCAGCCTCTTCGGGAGGGAAGAGACCCAGTACTTC	CASSLFGREETQYF	TRBD2	-	TRBJ2-5	TRBV14
TGTGCCAGCAGCCCACAGGGCGGAGGCTATGGCTACACCTTC	CASSPQGGGYGYTF	-	-	TRBJ1-2	TRBV7-2
TGTGCCATTGGGACAGGGGACGGAAACACCATATATTTT	CAIGTGDGNTIYF	TRBD1	-	TRBJ1-3	TRBV10-3
TGTGCCAGCAGCTTAGCGCGGGAGCAGTACTTC	CASSLAREQYF	-	-	TRBJ2-7	TRBV7-9
TGTGCCAGCACCCCCCGGTGGGGCGCTGAAGCTTTCTTT	CASTPRWGAEAFF	-	-	TRBJ1-1	TRBV11-1